This entry concerns a single TCR beta chain. Its antigen is still unknown. This specimen belongs to a study of CD8+ T cells in alopecia areata. Study in general: For the treated group, dosing was oral tofacitinib at 5 to 10 mg twice daily. Tofacitinib lasted 6 to 18 months, then 6 months off drug.

Extraction and reverse transcription of RNA yielded cDNA as the sequencing template. The data were produced by immunoSEQ multiplex PCR, yet TCRdb's version contains in-frame clones alone and is incomplete. Among 200,000 or so clones listed, 30% to 40% were seen once. Whole-study results and caveats: Having one nonresponder leaves uncertain how baseline CD8+ expansion relates to response. Clonality in lesional scalp, especially alopecia totalis/universalis, exceeded that of normal scalp.

The treatment was: oral pan-JAK inhibitor, 5-10 mg twice daily. This receptor was obtained from a human donor with alopecia areata. This specimen consisted of CD4+ T cells sorted from blood, obtained at approximately week 30, from a patient treated with tofacitinib.

CDR3 nucleotide sequence: TGTGCCAGCAGTTTAGTTCGGGAGCAGTACTTC. This sequence encodes CASSLVREQYF. This chain links TRBV28 with TRBJ2-7; D ambiguous. CDR1 and CDR2 (germline): MDHEN, SYDVKM. The CDR3 loop spans 11 amino acids. V was clipped by 2 bases and J by 7 bases, with 6 bases between them.